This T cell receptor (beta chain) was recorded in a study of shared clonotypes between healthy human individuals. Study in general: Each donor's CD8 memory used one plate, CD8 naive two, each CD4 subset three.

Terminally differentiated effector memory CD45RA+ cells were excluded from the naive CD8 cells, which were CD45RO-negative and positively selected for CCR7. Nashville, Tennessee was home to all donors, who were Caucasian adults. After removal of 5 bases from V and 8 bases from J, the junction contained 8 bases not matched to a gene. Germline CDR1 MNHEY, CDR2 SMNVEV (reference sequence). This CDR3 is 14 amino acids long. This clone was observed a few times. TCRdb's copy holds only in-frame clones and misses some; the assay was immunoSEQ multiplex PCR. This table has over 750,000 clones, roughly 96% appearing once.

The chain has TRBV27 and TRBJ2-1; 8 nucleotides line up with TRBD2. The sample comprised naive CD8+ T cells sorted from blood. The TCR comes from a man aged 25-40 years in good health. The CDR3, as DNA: TGTGCCAGCAGTACGACCGGACTAGCCTATGAGCAGTTCTTC. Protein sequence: CASSTTGLAYEQFF.